This paragraph reports one T cell receptor beta chain. Its antigen has not been determined. Qualities for individual bases were not recorded, and no much larger clone is one base off. In the germline V gene (reference sequence), CDR1 corresponds to WNHNN and CDR2 to SYGVQD. There are 15 amino acids in the CDR3, from cysteine to phenylalanine inclusive. The only DNA kept is the CDR3, 45 bases in frame from the first base. V sheds 7 bases and J sheds 4 bases, leaving 16 bases between their ends. The method behind the library was multiplex PCR. Sequencing instrument: Illumina HiSeq 4000. To build TCR beta libraries, CDR3 regions were amplified by Arm-PCR using iRepertoire HTBI primers. Before sequencing, the PCR products went through gel purification. For the original study's pipeline: Across samples, about 63 TRBV and 13 to 15 TRBJ segments were identified and used for gene usage analysis of CDR3 amino acid clonotypes. COPE and FqMerger were used to merge the filtered high-quality paired reads into contigs. BLAST was used to align contigs to IMGT TRBV, TRBD and TRBJ reference genes, with CDR3 defined following IMGT. Any clonotype with a frequency above 0.1% was counted as a highly expanded clone. Shannon entropy was used to measure repertoire diversity, and the Gini coefficient was used to measure V-J evenness. Public clonotypes were defined as clonotypes shared by more than one individual. TCRdb trimmed public reads at Q25 via fastp, called clones via MiXCR and kept in-frame beta chains. Rows with a matching CDR3 protein are joined into one entry that keeps the most common DNA and genes. TCRdb's processing, not the study's, gives the V and J calls here. For this sample there are 350,000 to 400,000 distinct CDR3 sequences; 15% to 18% appear just once. The ten largest clones capture approximately 22% of the sample.

The sample comes from a study of regulatory T cells in long-lasting Graves disease (dated by TCRdb to the early 2020s). Regarding the complete study: Antithyroid drugs had been taken for less than 3 months by newly diagnosed Graves' disease patients. The study was conducted in China and was registered as a clinical trial. TCR sequencing covered some 13 persistent and approximately 20 newly diagnosed Graves' disease patients, 33 samples in total. Persistent Graves' disease patients were compared with newly diagnosed Graves' disease patients by peripheral blood TCR sequencing and RNA sequencing. Results and caveats for the whole study, not just this receptor: Only peripheral blood was studied, because thyroid tissue, the primary lesion, was inaccessible. Sequencing and analysis were limited to the TCR beta chain. Persistent disease showed preferential use of TRBV28, TRBJ1-2 and TRBJ2-5, whereas newly diagnosed disease favored TRBV20-1 and TRBJ2-1. The authors acknowledged the small sample size as a limitation that may reduce accuracy. Persistent patients shared more public clonotypes among themselves (around 3,000) than newly diagnosed patients did (approximately 870). Compared with newly diagnosed patients, patients with persistent Graves' disease had lower TCR Shannon entropy and fewer highly expanded clones, which suggests clonal expansion.

Per the publication, the time point label means: newly diagnosed GD, antithyroid drugs for less than 3 months. RNA was extracted from PBMCs in TRIzol for both TCR sequencing and RNA sequencing. Graves' disease was diagnosed according to American Thyroid Association guidelines. Recruitment of patients was carried out at an endocrinology department in Xi'an, China. Each patient gave 7.5 to 10 milliliters of peripheral blood, collected in an EDTA anticoagulant tube. Ficoll Paque Plus density gradient separation was used to isolate PBMCs, and no additional T cell sorting was done. An Agilent 2100 Bioanalyzer and agarose gel were used to check RNA quality, while a NanoDrop 2000 measured RNA concentration.

The chain was built from TRBV10-1 and TRBJ2-2; the D segment is perhaps TRBD1 or TRBD2, each sharing 5 matched bases. This receptor was taken from a female donor with Graves disease. Specimen: peripheral blood mononuclear cells (PBMCs), collected at new diagnosis, from a patient treated with antithyroid drugs. Here the CDR3 is given as CASTGRLLPTGELFF. The DNA sequence is given as TGCGCCAGCACGGGGCGTCTTTTACCCACCGGGGAGCTGTTTTTT.